These 28 T cell receptor beta chains were sequenced from one sample in a study of identical twins. One entry per CDR3 protein results from TCRdb running MiXCR on the 5' RACE reads. The sample holds approximately 410,000 distinct CDR3 sequences, about 18% seen once. The specimen was naive T cells sorted from blood. Receptors were obtained from a man over 45 in good health.

This clonotype was counted between two and nine times. The J gene is TRBJ2-7, the V gene TRBV20-1; possibly TRBD2 for D (7 bases). The length of the CDR3 is 12 residues. V gave up 7 bases and J gave up 6 bases, with 16 bases separating them. Germline CDR1 DFQATT, CDR2 SNEGSKA (reference sequence). CDR3 region: CSEEGGGLEQYF. CDR3 DNA: TGCAGTGAGGAGGGGGGGGGTCTCGAGCAGTACTTC.

This chain joins TRBV7-2 and TRBJ2-1; TRBD2 might be the D (6 bases). V was trimmed by 3 bases and J by 5 bases, leaving 23 bases between them. This CDR3 comprises 18 residues. Germline V CDR1 and CDR2: SGHTA, FQGNSA. CDR3 region: CASSFLGRGLSGHNEQFF. CDR3 DNA: TGTGCCAGCAGCTTTCTAGGACGGGGGTTAAGTGGCCACAATGAGCAGTTCTTC.

This clonotype was recorded many times. The V and J genes are TRBV20-1 and TRBJ2-7, with 9 bases matching TRBD2. Germline assignment: CDR1 DFQATT and CDR2 SNEGSKA (reference sequence). The CDR3 sequence is 13 residues long. V was clipped by 3 bases and J by 1 base; unmatched bases: 1. In DNA form, the CDR3 reads TGCAGTGCTAGCCTAGCGGGATCCTACGAGCAGTACTTC. Encoded protein: CSASLAGSYEQYF.

The table lists this clonotype with a few counts. The chain is built from TRBV20-1 and TRBJ2-7; TRBD2 matches at 8 bases. With 5 bases clipped from V and 2 bases from J, the junction kept 8 bases outside the gene matches. Per the germline V gene, CDR1 is DFQATT and CDR2 is SNEGSKA (reference sequence). The CDR3 loop spans 14 amino acids. As DNA, the CDR3 is TGCAGTGCTGCCACAGCGGGAGACCCCTACGAGCAGTACTTC. Its translation: CSAATAGDPYEQYF.

On this clonotype itself: A read error may explain this, as a much larger clone is one base away. The chain employs TRBV6-2 or TRBV6-3 and TRBJ2-7; 10 bases line up with TRBD2. The CDR3 is 15 amino acids. The germline V gene has CDR1 MNHEY and CDR2 SVGEGT. In DNA, the CDR3 is TGTGCCAGCACCCAACTAGCGGGATATCCCTACGGGCAGTACTTC. Translation: CASTQLAGYPYGQYF.

This clonotype was recorded a few times. The chain employs TRBV12-3 or TRBV12-4 and TRBJ1-6; 7 positions match TRBD1. The CDR3 contains 15 residues. V lost 5 bases, J lost 7 bases, and 8 bases stayed unmatched. CDR3 nucleotide sequence: TGTGCCAGCAGTCCCCGACAGGGTCCCAATTCACCCCTCCACTTT. Translated, it gives CASSPRQGPNSPLHF.

This clonotype was recorded many times. The chain recombines TRBV3-1 with TRBJ2-1, with 9 bases that match TRBD2. Germline-derived CDR1 and CDR2 are LGHDT and YNNKEL (reference sequence). V dropped 0 bases and J dropped 0; count of bases not matched to a gene: 9. The CDR3 is made up of 19 amino acids. The CDR3: CASSQEGIAGAGSYNEQFF. Here the CDR3 DNA reads TGTGCCAGCAGCCAAGAAGGGATAGCGGGGGCCGGCTCCTACAATGAGCAGTTCTTC.

This clonotype was observed many times. This chain uses TRBV29-1 with TRBJ2-5; perhaps TRBD1 as D (5 bases). V shed 7 bases and J shed 5 bases, with 14 bases lying between them. Per the germline V gene, CDR1 is SQVTM and CDR2 is ANQGSEA. This CDR3 spans 12 amino acids. The DNA for the CDR3 is TGCAGCGCCGGACAAAGGCAGGAGACCCAGTACTTC. This translates into CSAGQRQETQYF.

This clonotype has just a few counts. This chain joins TRBV5-1 and TRBJ2-5; maybe TRBD2 (6 bases). From germline, CDR1 is SGHRS and CDR2 YFSETQ. The CDR3 length is 15 residues. V lost 3 bases and J lost 5, with 17 bases in between. Here the CDR3 reads CASSSGLTGPETQYF. The CDR3 nucleotides are TGCGCCAGCAGCTCCGGACTAACGGGTCCGGAGACCCAGTACTTC.

This clonotype was detected a few times. J is TRBJ1-2 and V is TRBV28, with 8 nucleotides matching TRBD1. CDR1 is MDHEN, CDR2 SYDVKM, per germline. V was clipped by 5 bases and J by 1 base; unmatched bases: 12. CDR3 length equals 17 residues. The DNA for the CDR3 is TGTGCCAGCAGTATTGGGGGACAGGCTCCTTTTAACTATGGCTACACCTTC. Protein product: CASSIGGQAPFNYGYTF.

This clonotype was counted at least ten times. This sequence joins TRBV5-1 and TRBJ2-7; D may be TRBD1 or TRBD2 (5 bases each). The V gene's germline CDR1 is SGHRS and CDR2 YFSETQ. V was trimmed by 3 bases and J by 5 bases, leaving 15 bases between them. The CDR3 runs 14 residues. In nucleotides, the CDR3 is TGCGCCAGCAGCTCGAGCCAGGGTAGCGACGAGCAGTACTTC. As protein: CASSSSQGSDEQYF. Using reference TRBV5-1 and TRBJ2-7 for the parts outside the CDR3, the full variable domain is KAGVTQTPRYLIKTRGQQVTLSCSPISGHRSVSWYQQTPGQGLQFLFEYFSETQRNKGNFPGRFSGRQFSNSRSEMNVSTLELGDSALYLCASSSSQGSDEQYFGPGTRLTVT.

There are many counts of this clonotype. The chain recombines TRBV5-5 with TRBJ2-1; 11 bases agree with TRBD2. CDR1 and CDR2 (germline): SGHKS, YYEKEE (reference sequence). This CDR3 has 16 amino acids. J lost 4 bases, V lost 0 bases, and 3 bases had no gene match. The CDR3 coding sequence is TGTGCCAGCAGCTTGGCGGCTAGCGGGGGGTACAATGAGCAGTTCTTC. Translating gives CASSLAASGGYNEQFF.

Only a few counts were recorded for this clonotype. The chain recombines TRBV9 with TRBJ1-2; 8 nucleotides agree with TRBD1. The germline V gene has CDR1 SGDLS and CDR2 YYNGEE. The CDR3 is 14 amino acids. Trimming removed 0 bases from V and 4 bases from J; junction bases left unmatched: 2. The CDR3: CASSVAGGPYGYTF. The DNA of the CDR3 is TGTGCCAGCAGCGTAGCAGGGGGCCCCTATGGCTACACCTTC.

V gene TRBV29-1 combines with J gene TRBJ2-5, with a weak D call TRBD2 (6 bases). Per the germline V gene, CDR1 is SQVTM and CDR2 is ANQGSEA. The CDR3 runs to 14 residues. The V end lost 6 bases, the J end lost 2 bases, and 16 bases lay between the germline ends. In DNA, the CDR3 is TGCAGCGTGCAACTACGGGCGGGGCAAGAGACCCAGTACTTC. Protein product: CSVQLRAGQETQYF.

There are many counts of this clonotype. V gene TRBV18 combines with J gene TRBJ2-3; D is possibly TRBD2 (6 bases). The V gene lost 1 base and the J gene lost 1 base, with 9 bases spanning the gap. CDR1 is KGHSH and CDR2 is LQKENI in the germline V gene. CDR3 length: 15 amino acids. The CDR3 loop reads CASSPRGGGTDTQYF. CDR3 coding DNA: TGTGCCAGCTCACCACGAGGCGGGGGCACAGATACGCAGTATTTT.

This clonotype has ten or more counts. The rearrangement uses TRBV20-1 and TRBJ1-1; unclear D gene. This CDR3 comprises 12 residues. Germline V lookup: CDR1 DFQATT, CDR2 SNEGSKA (reference sequence). Trimming removed 8 bases at V and 2 bases at J, with 12 bases between. This CDR3 is CSPREYNTEAFF. For the CDR3, the DNA is TGCAGTCCTCGAGAATATAACACTGAAGCTTTCTTT.

There are many counts of this clonotype. The chain is built from TRBV28 and TRBJ2-7; D is ambiguous. Germline CDR1 MDHEN, CDR2 SYDVKM. The CDR3 has 13 amino acids. Trimming took off 2 bases at V and 2 bases at J, with 7 bases between the two ends. CDR3 nucleotide sequence: TGTGCCAGCAGTTTAATTGGTACCTACGAGCAGTACTTC. Translation: CASSLIGTYEQYF.

The chain is built from TRBV5-6 and TRBJ2-5; D not certain. Germline V CDR1 and CDR2: SGHDT, YYEEEE. The CDR3 length is 13 residues. V was shortened by 4 bases and J by 4 bases, with 11 bases between the two germline ends. This CDR3 is CASSPVEVETQYF. The CDR3 DNA reads as TGTGCCAGCAGCCCTGTCGAGGTAGAGACCCAGTACTTC.

The sample holds many counts of this clonotype. The chain recombines TRBV5-1 with TRBJ2-7; D unresolved. The germline gives CDR1 SGHRS, CDR2 YFSETQ. The CDR3 is made up of 14 amino acids. Trimming removed 0 bases at V and 4 bases at J, with 11 bases between. The CDR3 DNA follows: TGCGCCAGCAGCTTGGCCCGGACGGCGTACGAGCAGTACTTC. It translates to CASSLARTAYEQYF.

This clonotype was seen many times. The chain uses TRBV5-1 and TRBJ2-1; either TRBD1 or TRBD2 may fit D (6 bases each). The CDR3 sequence is 15 residues long. Between the trimmed V and J ends, which lost 4 bases and 4 bases, there was a span of 15 bases. From germline, CDR1 is SGHRS and CDR2 YFSETQ. In nucleotides, the CDR3 is TGCGCCAGCAGCCCGCATGGGGGGCCGTACAATGAGCAGTTCTTC. Residues: CASSPHGGPYNEQFF.

Of note for this clonotype: Sequence at one end of the junction differs from germline and may be a read error. V is TRBV29-1 and J is TRBJ2-1; the D call may be TRBD1 or TRBD2 (6 bases each). Germline V gene data show CDR1 as SQVTM and CDR2 as ANQGSEA. This CDR3 is built from 16 residues. The CDR3 DNA follows: TGCAGCGTTCAAGATCGGGGGACACACTCCTACAATGAGCAGTTCTTC. This sequence encodes CSVQDRGTHSYNEQFF.

This clonotype was recorded many times. The V call is TRBV3-1, the J call TRBJ1-2; possibly TRBD1 for D (5 bases). Germline V lookup: CDR1 LGHDT, CDR2 YNNKEL (reference sequence). V was shortened by 3 bases and J by 4 bases, with 15 bases between the two germline ends. The CDR3 is made up of 15 amino acids. CDR3 DNA sequence: TGTGCCAGCAGCCACACCAATACAGGCGTCTATGGCTACACCTTC. Encoded protein: CASSHTNTGVYGYTF.

This chain joins TRBV28 and TRBJ2-3; TRBD2 agrees at 12 bases. The V gene end was trimmed by 1 base and the J gene end by 4 bases; junction bases not matched to a gene: 6. CDR3 length: 17 residues. CDR1 is MDHEN and CDR2 is SYDVKM in the germline V gene. Here the CDR3 DNA reads TGTGCCAGCAGTTTATTGAACCTAGCGGGAGGGTCAGATACGCAGTATTTT. It codes for CASSLLNLAGGSDTQYF.

This sequence joins TRBV20-1 and TRBJ2-3, with 12 nucleotides matching TRBD2. V was clipped by 3 bases and J by 3 bases; unmatched bases: 4. The CDR3 is 15 residues long. The germline V gene has CDR1 DFQATT and CDR2 SNEGSKA (reference sequence). The CDR3, as DNA: TGCAGTGCTAGTTCGACTAGCGGGAGAACAGATACGCAGTATTTT. Protein sequence: CSASSTSGRTDTQYF.

This clonotype was found a few times. V gene TRBV24-1 combines with J gene TRBJ2-1, with D possibly TRBD1 on 5 matching bases. The germline gives CDR1 KGHDR, CDR2 SFDVKD. The CDR3 extends over 16 amino acids. Trimming cost V 3 bases and J 2 bases, with 13 bases left between them. The CDR3 spells CATSDVQLGAYNEQFF. The CDR3 bases are TGTGCCACCAGTGATGTACAGTTAGGGGCCTACAATGAGCAGTTCTTC.

This clonotype was counted at least ten times. The gene calls are TRBV25-1 and TRBJ2-3; D is uncertain. Germline loops: CDR1 MGHDK, CDR2 SYGVNS. The CDR3 is 10 amino acids. Trimming took 6 bases from V and 6 from J, leaving 4 bases between them. CDR3 amino acids: CASSRDTQYF. CDR3 DNA: TGTGCCAGCAGCCGGGATACGCAGTATTTT.

The chain joins TRBV2 to TRBJ2-2, with D unclear. The V gene lost 0 bases and the J gene lost 1 base, with 9 bases spanning the gap. Germline assignment: CDR1 SNHLY and CDR2 FYNNEI. This CDR3 has 16 amino acids. In DNA, the CDR3 is TGTGCCAGCAGTGAAGCGGTATCAGGGAACACCGGGGAGCTGTTTTTT. It yields the protein CASSEAVSGNTGELFF.

The genes are TRBV15 and TRBJ1-6, with D possibly matching TRBD1 (6 bases). There are 15 residues in the CDR3. Germline V CDR1 and CDR2: LNHNV, YYDKDF (reference sequence). V shed 0 bases and J shed 9 bases, with 12 bases lying between them. The CDR3 DNA reads TGTGCCACCAGCAGAGAGGGTAGGGGGGTTTCACCCCTCCACTTT. As protein: CATSREGRGVSPLHF.